This T cell receptor beta chain was sequenced for a study of T cell repertoires in cytomegalovirus infection. Study at large: CMV infection together with matching HLA type was indicated by public TCR beta signatures. General study results and limits: Ex vivo responses were dominated by HLA-C-restricted CMV-specific TCR beta clonotypes.

TCRdb used MiXCR to reprocess the reads, holding one entry per CDR3 protein. The data contain about 460,000 distinct CDR3 sequences, about 11% of them singletons. Germline lookup yields CDR1 SGHTA and CDR2 FQGNSA. This CDR3 has 17 amino acids. J gave up 3 bases and V 5 bases, and 6 bases lay outside the gene matches. This clonotype was seen repeatedly, ten times or more. Its antigen is not known. Sequencing used PBMCs. The chain carries TRBV7-2 and TRBJ2-3, with 15 positions matching TRBD2. The origin of this receptor is a human donor in good health (CMV status not recorded). Some clones in this sample may be carry-over from other donors' samples. As DNA, the CDR3 is TGTGCCAGCAGCCCGGGACTAGCGGGAGGAAAAACAGATACGCAGTATTTT. The encoded protein is CASSPGLAGGKTDTQYF. Full variable domain (missing parts from reference TRBV7-2 and TRBJ2-3): GAGVSQSPSNKVTEKGKDVELRCDPISGHTALYWYRQSLGQGLEFLIYFQGNSAPDKSGLPSDRFSAERTGGSVSTLTIQRTQQEDSAVYLCASSPGLAGGKTDTQYFGPGTRLTVL.